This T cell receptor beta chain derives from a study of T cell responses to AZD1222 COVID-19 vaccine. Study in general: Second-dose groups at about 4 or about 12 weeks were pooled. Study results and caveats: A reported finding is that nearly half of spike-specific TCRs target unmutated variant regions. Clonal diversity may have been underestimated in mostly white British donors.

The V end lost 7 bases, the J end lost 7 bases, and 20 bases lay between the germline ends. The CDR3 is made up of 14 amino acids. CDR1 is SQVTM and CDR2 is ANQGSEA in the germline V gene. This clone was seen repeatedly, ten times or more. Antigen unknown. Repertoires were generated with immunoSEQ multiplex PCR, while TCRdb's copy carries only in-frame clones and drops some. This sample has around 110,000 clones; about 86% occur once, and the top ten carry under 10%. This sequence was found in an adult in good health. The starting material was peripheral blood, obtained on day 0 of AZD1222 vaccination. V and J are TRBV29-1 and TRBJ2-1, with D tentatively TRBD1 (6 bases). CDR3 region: CSAGKGVTPNEQFF. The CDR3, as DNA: TGCAGCGCCGGGAAGGGGGTTACGCCAAATGAGCAGTTCTTC.